This T cell receptor (beta chain) was documented in a study of human T cells and chemical hapten exposure. For the study at large: Each week of the approximately 25-week study, patients had diphenylcyclopropenone applied to the scalp. Diagnoses of alopecia areata, totalis or universalis occurred in mostly female patients. Study-level findings and limits: Expanded TCRs showed more large CDR3 clusters than pre-sensitization or healthy control sets.

A remark on this clonotype: Its antigen is unidentified.

The time point denotes: pre-sensitization, week 0. The treatment is: therapeutic diphenylcyclopropenone sensitization with weekly scalp DPC. Germline V gene lookup returns CDR1 SGHTA and CDR2 FQGNSA. Unmatched junction bases numbered 6, after V lost 3 bases and J lost 4 bases. CDR3 size: 15 residues. Unique molecular identifiers were affixed to discrete cDNA molecules within the library. TCRdb fed the RACE reads into MiXCR, producing one record per CDR3 protein. The table includes 150,000 to 200,000 distinct CDR3 sequences, around 30% detected once. The chain carries TRBV7-2 and TRBJ1-5, with 7 bases lining up with TRBD1. This sequence was found in a woman in her twenties or thirties with alopecia areata. Some clones in this sample may be carry-over from other donors' samples. This specimen consisted of whole blood, obtained in connection with sensitization to the hapten diphenylcyclopropenone (DPC). CDR3 region: CASSLGQTWNQPQHF. CDR3 in DNA: TGTGCCAGCAGCTTGGGACAGACATGGAATCAGCCCCAGCATTTT. The variable domain in full, completed from reference TRBV7-2 and TRBJ1-5, reads GAGVSQSPSNKVTEKGKDVELRCDPISGHTALYWYRQSLGQGLEFLIYFQGNSAPDKSGLPSDRFSAERTGGSVSTLTIQRTQQEDSAVYLCASSLGQTWNQPQHFGDGTRLSIL.